A single sample gave rise to the 8 T cell receptor beta chains below, sequenced in a study of blood T cell repertoires in COVID-19. The assay was immunoSEQ multiplex PCR, and TCRdb's table has in-frame clones only and misses some. The repertoire consists of about 230,000 clones, with roughly 86% occurring once and the leading ten covering roughly 4%. The sequencing sample was made of PBMCs or T cells enriched from blood (not recorded which). These receptor sequences come from a woman between 25 and 40 years old with acute COVID-19.

This chain uses TRBV2 with TRBJ1-3; 9 nucleotides match TRBD1. The CDR3 runs to 17 residues. After removal of 4 bases from V and 0 bases from J, the junction contained 7 bases not matched to a gene. Germline V gene data show CDR1 as SNHLY and CDR2 as FYNNEI. The CDR3 coding sequence is TGTGCCAGCAGTGGGTGGGACAGGGACGACTCTGGAAACACCATATATTTT. Translation gives CASSGWDRDDSGNTIYF. The whole variable domain, filled in from reference TRBV2 and TRBJ1-3, reads EPEVTQTPSHQVTQMGQEVILRCVPISNHLYFYWYRQILGQKVEFLVSFYNNEISEKSEIFDDQFSVERPDGSNFTLKIRSTKLEDSAMYFCASSGWDRDDSGNTIYFGEGSWLTVV.

The J gene is TRBJ2-1, the V gene TRBV5-6; 8 nucleotides align to TRBD2. CDR1 is SGHDT, CDR2 YYEEEE, per germline. V lost 7 bases, J lost 7 bases, and 13 bases stayed unmatched. CDR3 size: 15 residues. DNA of the CDR3: TGTGCCAGCTGGGGCCGGGGGGGCGGCAATAATGAGCAGTTCTTC. Protein: CASWGRGGGNNEQFF.

The rearrangement joins TRBV2 to TRBJ2-6; no firm D call. Germline CDR1 and CDR2: SNHLY and FYNNEI. V shed 8 bases and J shed 4 bases, with 9 bases lying between them. This CDR3 contains 13 residues. In DNA, the CDR3 is TGTGCCAGCCGTTCGAGCGGGGCCAACGTCCTGACTTTC. It codes for CASRSSGANVLTF.

The gene calls are TRBV7-8 and TRBJ2-1; D gene uncertain. The CDR3 covers 14 residues. Germline V CDR1 and CDR2: SGHVS, FQNEAQ. With 2 bases removed from V and 9 bases from J, the gap between germline ends came to 14 bases. CDR3 protein: CASSLNGWQSEQFF. The CDR3 DNA reads as TGTGCCAGCAGCTTAAACGGGTGGCAAAGTGAGCAGTTCTTC.

V is TRBV6-5 and J is TRBJ1-2; D not resolved. CDR1 is MNHEY and CDR2 is SVGAGI in the germline V gene. V was cut by 6 bases and J by 0 bases, with 14 bases left in between. This CDR3 is built from 15 residues. For the CDR3, the DNA is TGTGCCAGCAGCTGGACGGGAAACACTAACTATGGCTACACCTTC. Protein product: CASSWTGNTNYGYTF.

CDR3 sequence (DNA): TGTGCCAGCAGCGACCGGGACAGGGGGCCTTACAATGAGCAGTTCTTC. Its translation: CASSDRDRGPYNEQFF. The chain carries TRBV9 and TRBJ2-1, with TRBD1 matching 12 bases. The trim removed 3 bases at V and 4 bases at J, leaving 5 bases unmatched. This CDR3 is built from 16 residues. Looked up from germline, CDR1 is SGDLS and CDR2 is YYNGEE.

This clone turned up a few times. The rearrangement links TRBV4-2 to TRBJ2-3, with 9 positions matching TRBD2. The CDR3 consists of 17 residues. Germline assignment: CDR1 LGHNA and CDR2 YNFKEQ. Trimming took 0 bases from V and 4 from J; bases not matched to a gene: 8. The CDR3 protein is CASSQDVSSGAPDTQYF. The CDR3 DNA is TGTGCCAGCAGCCAAGATGTGTCTAGCGGGGCCCCAGATACGCAGTATTTT.

This chain uses TRBV7-6 with TRBJ2-3, with D maybe TRBD2 (5 bases). The CDR3 extends over 18 amino acids. The germline CDR1 and CDR2 sequences are SGHVS and FNYEAQ. The V gene lost 3 bases and the J gene lost 0 bases, with 19 bases spanning the gap. Here the CDR3 DNA reads TGTGCCAGCAGCTTTCCTGACGGGGTTCGAGCTAGCACAGATACGCAGTATTTT. This encodes CASSFPDGVRASTDTQYF.